These 23 T cell receptor beta chains were sequenced from one sample in a study of memory CD4+ T cells and cytomegalovirus serostatus. The sort gate was single viable CD3+CD4+CD8-CD45RO+ cells for memory CD4+ T cells. Produced via immunoSEQ multiplex PCR; TCRdb's table is partial and in-frame only. The data hold around 30,000 clones, with about three quarters observed a single time. Sequencing was done on a sample of memory CD4+ T cells from blood. Receptors were obtained from an adult in good health and CMV-seronegative. Some clones in this sample may be carry-over from other donors' samples.

In DNA form, the CDR3 reads TGTGCCAGCAGCTTGGCCCCCGGGACTGGTAATCAGCCCCAGCATTTT. Translated, it gives CASSLAPGTGNQPQHF. The chain couples TRBV5-4 to TRBJ1-5; a possible D gene is TRBD1 (5 bases). Looked up from germline, CDR1 is SGHNT and CDR2 is YYREEE (reference sequence). V gave up 0 bases and J gave up 4 bases, with 14 bases separating them. CDR3 size: 16 residues.

The gene calls are TRBV6-5 and TRBJ1-6; weak D call: TRBD1 (5 bases). This CDR3 contains 13 residues. Looked up from germline, CDR1 is MNHEY and CDR2 is SVGAGI. Trimming stripped 4 bases from V and 7 bases from J, with 8 bases between. The CDR3 loop reads CASSFGGNSPLHF. The DNA of the CDR3 is TGTGCCAGCAGTTTTGGGGGGAATTCACCCCTCCACTTT.

In this sample, this clone turned up once. The chain couples TRBV15 to TRBJ1-4, with D perhaps TRBD1 (5 bases). CDR3 size: 15 residues. Germline-derived CDR1 and CDR2 are LNHNV and YYDKDF (reference sequence). Trimming pared 3 bases from V and 3 bases from J, leaving 11 bases between. CDR3 region: CATSSGTSANEKLFF. The CDR3 DNA follows: TGTGCCACCAGCAGCGGGACCTCAGCTAATGAAAAACTGTTTTTT.

The V call is TRBV7-6, the J call TRBJ2-3; 7 positions agree with TRBD2. Germline-derived CDR1 and CDR2 are SGHVS and FNYEAQ. Losses at the gene ends were 1 base for V and 5 bases for J; bases not matched to a gene: 6. There are 15 residues in the CDR3. The CDR3 loop is CASSLGGGALDTQYF. The CDR3 nucleotides are TGTGCCAGCAGCTTAGGCGGGGGAGCCTTAGATACGCAGTATTTT.

The CDR3 here is CASSPQTGIFNQPQHF. The CDR3 bases are TGTGCCAGTAGTCCTCAGACAGGGATTTTCAATCAGCCCCAGCATTTT. V is TRBV19 and J is TRBJ1-5; 7 bases fit TRBD1. The CDR3 has 16 amino acids. Germline-derived CDR1 and CDR2 are LNHDA and SQIVND (reference sequence). The trim removed 5 bases at V and 3 bases at J, leaving 10 bases unmatched. The full variable domain, completed using reference TRBV19 and TRBJ1-5, is DGGITQSPKYLFRKEGQNVTLSCEQNLNHDAMYWYRQDPGQGLRLIYYSQIVNDFQKGDIAEGYSVSREKKESFPLTVTSAQKNPTAFYLCASSPQTGIFNQPQHFGDGTRLSIL.

The chain has TRBV5-1 and TRBJ2-5; the match to TRBD2 covers 10 bases. Germline CDR1 SGHRS, CDR2 YFSETQ. The CDR3 spans 15 residues. J lost 2 bases, V lost 4 bases, and 5 bases had no gene match. The CDR3 protein is CASSHGTSEQETQYF. CDR3 coding DNA: TGCGCCAGCAGCCACGGGACTAGCGAACAAGAGACCCAGTACTTC.

V gene TRBV19 combines with J gene TRBJ2-2; a possible D gene is TRBD2 (7 bases). This CDR3 is built from 14 residues. From germline, CDR1 is LNHDA and CDR2 SQIVND (reference sequence). Trimming pared 5 bases from V and 5 bases from J, leaving 12 bases between. The DNA for the CDR3 is TGTGCCAGTAGTCCGGGGGGCTATACCGGGGAGCTGTTTTTT. Its protein is CASSPGGYTGELFF.

The chain links TRBV28 to TRBJ1-1; D is possibly TRBD1 (6 bases). V was shortened by 5 bases and J by 6 bases, with 13 bases between the two germline ends. Germline V gene sequence: CDR1 MDHEN, CDR2 SYDVKM. This CDR3 spans 13 amino acids. The CDR3 nucleotides are TGTGCCAGCAGTAGCCAGGGGCTCGCTGAAGCTTTCTTT. Translation gives CASSSQGLAEAFF.

V usage is TRBV15 and J usage is TRBJ1-5; D gene ambiguous. Germline CDR1 is LNHNV and CDR2 is YYDKDF (reference sequence). Trimming removed 1 base at V and 1 base at J, with 2 bases between. This CDR3 contains 13 residues. CDR3 region: CATSRGSNQPQHF. The CDR3 nucleotides are TGTGCCACCAGCAGAGGCAGCAATCAGCCCCAGCATTTT.

The chain employs TRBV30 and TRBJ1-1, with no clear D. V was trimmed by 3 bases and J by 0 bases, leaving 8 bases between them. The germline CDR1 and CDR2 sequences are GTSNPN and SVGIG (reference sequence). The CDR3 has 13 residues. The CDR3 nucleotides are TGTGCCTGGAGAAAGTTTATGAACACTGAAGCTTTCTTT. As protein: CAWRKFMNTEAFF.

In its sample, this clone was seen a few times. The chain links TRBV7-2 to TRBJ1-5; 9 positions match TRBD1. V shed 5 bases, J shed 4 bases, and the junction held 9 bases outside the gene matches. The V gene's germline CDR1 is SGHTA and CDR2 FQGNSA. CDR3 length equals 16 residues. CDR3: CASSTRQGGGNQPQHF. For the CDR3, the DNA is TGTGCCAGCAGCACCCGACAGGGGGGAGGGAATCAGCCCCAGCATTTT.

This clone occurred a few times. Other DNA variants within this sample encode the same CDR3. This chain connects TRBV11-3 to TRBJ2-3, with 9 bases fitting TRBD1. Germline values: CDR1 SGHNT, CDR2 YENEEA. The CDR3 is 14 residues long. The J segment lost 3 bases and the V segment lost 5 bases, leaving 3 bases of the junction unmatched. In DNA, the CDR3 is TGTGCCAGCAGCCCGGGACAGGGTACAGATACGCAGTATTTT. Residues: CASSPGQGTDTQYF.

The chain joins TRBV28 to TRBJ1-2; D gene unclear. V lost 2 bases and J lost 0, with 13 bases in between. This CDR3 contains 16 residues. Looked up from germline, CDR1 is MDHEN and CDR2 is SYDVKM. CDR3 DNA: TGTGCCAGCAGTTTAAATCTAGCCGCCTCTAACTATGGCTACACCTTC. Protein product: CASSLNLAASNYGYTF.

This chain connects TRBV7-2 to TRBJ1-3; D is possibly TRBD1 (5 bases). Germline-derived CDR1 and CDR2 are SGHTA and FQGNSA. Trimming stripped 4 bases from V and 1 base from J, with 11 bases between. This CDR3 has 15 residues. The CDR3 sequence is CASSSQTDSGNTIYF. Here the CDR3 DNA reads TGTGCCAGCAGCTCCCAGACAGATTCTGGAAACACCATATATTTT.

The CDR3 nucleotides read TGCGCCAGCAGCCAAGATTTTGGCCTTTTTATTGGGGCCAACGTCCTGACTTTC. Its translation: CASSQDFGLFIGANVLTF. The genes are TRBV4-1 and TRBJ2-6; D not resolved. This CDR3 is built from 18 residues. V was cut by 0 bases and J by 3 bases, with 15 bases left in between. Germline V gene data show CDR1 as MGHRA and CDR2 as YSYEKL.

The table lists this clone with a few counts. The chain joins TRBV27 to TRBJ1-2, with 10 bases fitting TRBD1. V trimming: 4 bases; J trimming: 4 bases; junction bases outside the gene matches: 0. Germline V gives CDR1 MNHEY, CDR2 SMNVEV (reference sequence). CDR3 length equals 13 residues. CDR3 DNA sequence: TGTGCCAGCAGTTGGACAGGGGGCTATGGCTACACCTTC. This translates into CASSWTGGYGYTF.

V usage is TRBV28 and J usage is TRBJ1-2; 7 bases map to TRBD1. Trimming at V came to 8 bases and at J to 0 bases, leaving 0 bases not matched to a gene. Germline CDR1 MDHEN, CDR2 SYDVKM. The CDR3 has 12 residues. CDR3 nucleotides: TGTGCCAGCCAGGGGGCTAACTATGGCTACACCTTC. It encodes CASQGANYGYTF.

The chain is built from TRBV28 and TRBJ1-2, with D possibly matching TRBD1 (5 bases). The CDR3 covers 12 residues. V shed 8 bases and J shed 4 bases, with 11 bases lying between them. CDR1 is MDHEN, CDR2 SYDVKM, per germline. The CDR3 DNA reads TGTGCCAGCGAATCGACAGTCTATGGCTACACCTTC. Amino acids: CASESTVYGYTF.

This clone came up once. The chain links TRBV11-3 to TRBJ2-1; D remains unclear. With 5 bases removed from V and 0 bases from J, the gap between germline ends came to 11 bases. Germline V gene lookup returns CDR1 SGHNT and CDR2 YENEEA. The CDR3 is made up of 15 amino acids. The CDR3 sequence: CASSGLLSSYNEQFF. In nucleotides, the CDR3 is TGTGCCAGCAGCGGTCTCCTCAGCTCCTACAATGAGCAGTTCTTC.

V is TRBV5-6 and J is TRBJ2-7, with D hard to call. This CDR3 comprises 13 residues. Germline values: CDR1 SGHDT, CDR2 YYEEEE. Trimming removed 1 base from V and 5 bases from J, with 10 bases in between. The CDR3: CASSLQQFHEQYF. CDR3 sequence (DNA): TGTGCCAGCAGCTTGCAACAGTTCCACGAGCAGTACTTC.

V gene TRBV18 combines with J gene TRBJ2-7, with 10 bases matching TRBD2. Germline loops: CDR1 KGHSH, CDR2 LQKENI. With V trimmed by 5 bases and J by 2 bases, 9 bases remained unmatched. The CDR3 runs to 16 residues. In DNA form, the CDR3 reads TGTGCCAGCTCAAGTTCTAGCGGGGGCAAAACCTACGAGCAGTACTTC. It encodes CASSSSSGGKTYEQYF.

This clone was seen a handful of times. The chain links TRBV6-1 to TRBJ1-1; 7 bases align to TRBD1. Germline CDR1 MNHNS, CDR2 SASEGT. This CDR3 is 12 amino acids long. The ends lost 4 bases at V and 4 bases at J; junction bases unmatched: 0. CDR3 amino acids: CASSGDSTEAFF. CDR3 nucleotides: TGTGCCAGCAGTGGGGACAGCACTGAAGCTTTCTTT.

This clone was seen once. The V and J genes are TRBV7-2 and TRBJ2-7; weak D call: TRBD1 (6 bases). Germline V CDR1 and CDR2: SGHTA, FQGNSA. V was cut by 5 bases and J by 6 bases, with 14 bases left in between. This CDR3 comprises 13 residues. The CDR3 DNA sequence: TGTGCCAGCAGCGGACAGTTGGGATTCGAGCAGTACTTC. Translating gives CASSGQLGFEQYF.